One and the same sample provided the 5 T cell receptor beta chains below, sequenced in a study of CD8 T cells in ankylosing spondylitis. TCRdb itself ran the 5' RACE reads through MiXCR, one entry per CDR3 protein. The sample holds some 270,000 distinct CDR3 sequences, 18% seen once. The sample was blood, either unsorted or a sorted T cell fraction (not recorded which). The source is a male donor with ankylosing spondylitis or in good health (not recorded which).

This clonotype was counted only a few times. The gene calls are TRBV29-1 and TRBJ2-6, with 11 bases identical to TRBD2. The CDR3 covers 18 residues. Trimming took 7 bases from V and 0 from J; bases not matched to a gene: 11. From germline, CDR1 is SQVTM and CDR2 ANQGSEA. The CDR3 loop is CSAPDGLAGFSGANVLTF. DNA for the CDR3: TGCAGCGCCCCAGACGGACTAGCGGGTTTCTCTGGGGCCAACGTCCTGACTTTC. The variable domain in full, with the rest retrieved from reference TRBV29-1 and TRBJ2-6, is SAVISQKPSRDICQRGTSLTIQCQVDSQVTMMFWYRQQPGQSLTLIATANQGSEATYESGFVIDKFPISRPNLTFSTLTVSNMSPEDSSIYLCSAPDGLAGFSGANVLTFGAGSRLTVL.

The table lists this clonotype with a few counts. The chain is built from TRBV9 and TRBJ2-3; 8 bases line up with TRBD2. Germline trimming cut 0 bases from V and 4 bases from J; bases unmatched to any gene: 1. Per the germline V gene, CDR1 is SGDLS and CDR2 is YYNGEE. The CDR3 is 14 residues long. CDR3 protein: CASSVELAADTQYF. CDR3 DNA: TGTGCCAGCAGCGTAGAACTAGCGGCAGATACGCAGTATTTT.

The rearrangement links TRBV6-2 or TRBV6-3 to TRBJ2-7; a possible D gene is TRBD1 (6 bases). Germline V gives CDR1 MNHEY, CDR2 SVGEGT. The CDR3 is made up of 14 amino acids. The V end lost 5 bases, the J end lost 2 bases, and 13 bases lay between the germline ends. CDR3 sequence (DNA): TGTGCCAGCAGTAATGGACAGTATCCCTACGAGCAGTACTTC. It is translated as CASSNGQYPYEQYF.

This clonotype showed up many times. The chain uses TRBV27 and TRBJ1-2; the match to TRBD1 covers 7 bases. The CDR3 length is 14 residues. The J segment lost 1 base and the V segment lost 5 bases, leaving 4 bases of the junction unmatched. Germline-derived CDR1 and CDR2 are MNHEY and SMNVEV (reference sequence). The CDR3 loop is CASSARGVNYGYTF. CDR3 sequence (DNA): TGTGCCAGCAGTGCCAGGGGGGTTAACTATGGCTACACCTTC.

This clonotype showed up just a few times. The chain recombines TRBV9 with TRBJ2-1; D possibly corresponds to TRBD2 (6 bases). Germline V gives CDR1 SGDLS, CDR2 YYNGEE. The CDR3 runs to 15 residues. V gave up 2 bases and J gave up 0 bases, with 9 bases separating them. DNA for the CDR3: TGTGCCAGCAGCGTTGTAGCGGTCTCCTACAATGAGCAGTTCTTC. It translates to CASSVVAVSYNEQFF.